One sample yielded the 11 T cell receptor beta chains listed below, sequenced in a study of cytomegalovirus exposure and HLA in healthy donors (dated by TCRdb to the late 2010s). The library came from the immunoSEQ multiplex PCR assay. TCRdb took this table from immuneACCESS and kept in-frame rearrangements with V and J called. Such tables lack part of the clones; where checked against another copy, unresolved V genes explain under half of the gap, and the rest is unexplained. The table for this sample lists 200,000 to 250,000 clones; around 86% of them were counted only once. The top ten hold 2% of the sample. The sequencing input was PBMCs. The receptors derive from a woman aged 18 to 35 in good health and CMV-seropositive.

The V call is TRBV6-5, the J call TRBJ2-1; D uncertain. CDR3 size: 14 residues. The germline CDR1 and CDR2 sequences are MNHEY and SVGAGI. With 6 bases removed from V and 6 bases from J, the gap between germline ends came to 15 bases. The CDR3 nucleotides read TGTGCCAGCAGCCCAGGTCTTATGGGCAATGAGCAGTTCTTC. Protein product: CASSPGLMGNEQFF.

The chain uses TRBV5-1 and TRBJ2-1; 7 nucleotides line up with TRBD2. Per germline, CDR1 SGHRS and CDR2 YFSETQ. The CDR3 consists of 16 residues. The V and J ends lost 0 bases and 1 base, in that order; junction bases with no gene match: 4. CDR3 sequence: CASSLERTRSYNEQFF. CDR3 sequence (DNA): TGCGCCAGCAGCTTGGAAAGGACTAGGTCCTACAATGAGCAGTTCTTC.

V usage is TRBV28 and J usage is TRBJ1-1; TRBD1 agrees at 7 bases. CDR3 length: 12 amino acids. Germline V gives CDR1 MDHEN, CDR2 SYDVKM. The V segment lost 5 bases and the J segment 7 bases; nucleotides outside the gene matches: 4. The CDR3 region is CASSTGVGEAFF. CDR3 DNA sequence: TGTGCCAGCAGTACAGGGGTGGGTGAAGCTTTCTTT.

The V call is TRBV6-1, the J call TRBJ1-4; no clear D gene. This CDR3 spans 11 amino acids. Looked up from germline, CDR1 is MNHNS and CDR2 is SASEGT. Deletions cut 6 bases from V and 8 bases from J, with 7 bases between. DNA for the CDR3: TGTGCCAGCAGGTACAGAGAAAAACTGTTTTTT. Residues: CASRYREKLFF.

This rearrangement joins TRBV4-1 to TRBJ2-3; perhaps TRBD2 as D (6 bases). The V gene's germline CDR1 is MGHRA and CDR2 YSYEKL. CDR3 length: 17 amino acids. Deletions cut 4 bases from V and 0 bases from J, with 17 bases between. The CDR3 sequence: CASSLARRGFSTDTQYF. The CDR3 bases are TGCGCCAGCAGCCTGGCACGGCGGGGCTTTAGCACAGATACGCAGTATTTT.

The V gene is TRBV5-6, the J gene TRBJ1-2; 9 bases are a match to TRBD1. This CDR3 is built from 16 residues. Germline V gene sequence: CDR1 SGHDT, CDR2 YYEEEE. The V segment lost 6 bases and the J segment 4 bases; nucleotides outside the gene matches: 13. CDR3 DNA sequence: TGTGCCAGCAAGCCCCCACCGGGACAGGGAGTCTATGGCTACACCTTC. Translated: CASKPPPGQGVYGYTF.

This clone was seen a few times. The gene calls are TRBV2 and TRBJ1-2; D is possibly TRBD1 (5 bases). CDR1 is SNHLY and CDR2 is FYNNEI in the germline V gene. Trimming removed 3 bases at V and 4 bases at J, with 12 bases between. This CDR3 comprises 14 residues. CDR3 protein: CASSDHDSFYGYTF. The CDR3 DNA is TGTGCCAGCAGTGATCACGACAGCTTCTATGGCTACACCTTC.

The chain joins TRBV15 to TRBJ1-4, with 8 bases aligning to TRBD1. The germline gives CDR1 LNHNV, CDR2 YYDKDF (reference sequence). J gave up 7 bases and V 1 base, and 8 bases lay outside the gene matches. The CDR3 totals 16 residues. This CDR3 reads CATSRGQTGEREKLFF. CDR3 coding DNA: TGTGCCACCAGCAGAGGCCAGACAGGGGAGCGTGAAAAACTGTTTTTT.

The chain is built from TRBV5-1 and TRBJ1-1; the D gene is possibly TRBD1 (5 bases). V gave up 0 bases and J gave up 0 bases, with 12 bases separating them. CDR1 is SGHRS and CDR2 is YFSETQ in the germline V gene. The CDR3 has 16 amino acids. The CDR3 DNA follows: TGCGCCAGCAGCTTGGGACAGCACTATTTGAACACTGAAGCTTTCTTT. It is translated as CASSLGQHYLNTEAFF.

The gene calls are TRBV30 and TRBJ2-7; 7 bases match TRBD1. Unmatched junction bases numbered 3, after V lost 5 bases and J lost 2 bases. Per germline, CDR1 GTSNPN and CDR2 SVGIG (reference sequence). The CDR3 is 12 residues long. The CDR3 bases are TGTGCCTGGGGGGACAGCCCCTACGAGCAGTACTTC. It codes for CAWGDSPYEQYF.

There are a few counts of this clone. The chain links TRBV7-9 to TRBJ1-2, with a weak D call TRBD1 (5 bases). The V end was cut by 0 bases, the J end by 7 bases, with 9 bases between. Germline values: CDR1 SEHNR, CDR2 FQNEAQ (reference sequence). The CDR3 has 13 amino acids. The CDR3, as DNA: TGTGCCAGCAGCTTAGCCTCCAGGGTTGGCTACACCTTC. Its protein is CASSLASRVGYTF.